This T cell receptor (beta chain) appears in the sequencing data of a study of blood T cell repertoires in COVID-19. In the study overall: The cDNA or gDNA used as material had been derived from T cells, B-cell-depleted T cells, or PBMCs.

TCRdb's copy holds only in-frame clones and misses some; the assay was immunoSEQ multiplex PCR. This table has 200,000 to 250,000 clones, roughly 89% appearing once. Either two negative PCRs, clearance, or symptom resolution qualified Cohort 3 donors as recovered. The sequenced sample consisted of PBMCs or T cells enriched from blood (not recorded which). This clonotype was sampled from a middle-aged woman who had recovered from COVID-19.

The CDR3 DNA follows: TGTGCCAGCAGCCAAGGGACTAGCGAAGGCGAGCAGTACTTC. Protein: CASSQGTSEGEQYF. V and J are TRBV3-1 (or the pseudogene TRBV3-2) and TRBJ2-7; 9 nucleotides align to TRBD2. The CDR3 is 14 residues long. Trimming took 1 base from V and 6 from J; bases not matched to a gene: 4. Germline CDR1 LGHDT, CDR2 YNNKEL (reference sequence).